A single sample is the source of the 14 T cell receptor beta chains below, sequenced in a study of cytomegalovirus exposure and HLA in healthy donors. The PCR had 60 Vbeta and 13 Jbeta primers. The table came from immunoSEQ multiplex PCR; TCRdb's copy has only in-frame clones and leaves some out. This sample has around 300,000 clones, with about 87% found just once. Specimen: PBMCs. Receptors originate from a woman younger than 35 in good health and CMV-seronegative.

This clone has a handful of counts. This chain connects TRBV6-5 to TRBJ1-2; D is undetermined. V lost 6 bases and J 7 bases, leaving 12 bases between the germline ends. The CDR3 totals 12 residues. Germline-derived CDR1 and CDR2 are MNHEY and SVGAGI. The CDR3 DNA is TGTGCCAGCAGGCGCACGACGGGTGGCTACACCTTC. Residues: CASRRTTGGYTF.

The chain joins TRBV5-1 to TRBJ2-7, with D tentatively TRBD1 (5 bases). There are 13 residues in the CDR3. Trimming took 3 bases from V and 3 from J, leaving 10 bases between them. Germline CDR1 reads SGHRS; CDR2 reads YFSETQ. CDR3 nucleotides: TGCGCCAGCAGCTATGGACACAGCTACGAGCAGTACTTC. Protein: CASSYGHSYEQYF.

The CDR3 DNA reads as TGTGCCAGCAGCTTAGTCTCCTGGGACAGTCGGTATGGCTACACCTTC. Protein product: CASSLVSWDSRYGYTF. This sequence joins TRBV7-8 and TRBJ1-2; 7 bases are shared with TRBD1. The CDR3 totals 16 residues. Trimming took 1 base from V and 5 from J; bases not matched to a gene: 10. The germline V gene encodes CDR1 SGHVS and CDR2 FQNEAQ.

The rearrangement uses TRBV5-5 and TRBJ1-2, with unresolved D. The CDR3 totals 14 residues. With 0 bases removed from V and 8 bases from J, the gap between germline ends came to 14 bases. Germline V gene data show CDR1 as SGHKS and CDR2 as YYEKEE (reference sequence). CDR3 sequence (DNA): TGTGCCAGCAGCTTGGAGGTGGGCGCTTGGGGCTACACCTTC. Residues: CASSLEVGAWGYTF.

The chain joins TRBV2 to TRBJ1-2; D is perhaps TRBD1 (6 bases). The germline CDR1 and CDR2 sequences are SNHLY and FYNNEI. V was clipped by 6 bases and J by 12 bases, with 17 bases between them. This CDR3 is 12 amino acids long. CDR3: CASRGDIRRDTF. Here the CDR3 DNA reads TGTGCCAGCAGGGGGGACATACGCCGGGACACCTTC.

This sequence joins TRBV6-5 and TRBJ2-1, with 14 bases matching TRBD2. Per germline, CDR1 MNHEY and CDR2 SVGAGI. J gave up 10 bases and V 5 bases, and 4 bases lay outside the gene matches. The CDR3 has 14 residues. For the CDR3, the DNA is TGTGCCAGCAGTCGACTAGCGGGGGGGGAGGAGCAGTTCTTC. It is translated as CASSRLAGGEEQFF.

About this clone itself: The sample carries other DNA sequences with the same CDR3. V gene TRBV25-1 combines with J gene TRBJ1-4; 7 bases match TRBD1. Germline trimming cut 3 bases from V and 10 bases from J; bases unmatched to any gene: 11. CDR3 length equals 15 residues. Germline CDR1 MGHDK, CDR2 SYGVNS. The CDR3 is CASSDTPRGLVKLFF. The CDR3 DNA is TGTGCCAGCAGTGATACCCCCAGGGGGTTGGTAAAACTGTTTTTT.

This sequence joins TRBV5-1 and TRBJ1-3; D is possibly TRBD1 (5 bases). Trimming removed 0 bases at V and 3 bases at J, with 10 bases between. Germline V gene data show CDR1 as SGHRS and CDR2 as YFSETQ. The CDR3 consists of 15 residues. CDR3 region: CASSLEGRSGNTIYF. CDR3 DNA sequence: TGCGCCAGCAGCTTGGAGGGGAGGAGTGGAAACACCATATATTTT.

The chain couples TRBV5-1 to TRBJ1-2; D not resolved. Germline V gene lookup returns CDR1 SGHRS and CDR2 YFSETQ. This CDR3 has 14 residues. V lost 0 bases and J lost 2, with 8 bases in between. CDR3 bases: TGCGCCAGCAGCTTGGCCGCGACAAACTATGGCTACACCTTC. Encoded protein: CASSLAATNYGYTF. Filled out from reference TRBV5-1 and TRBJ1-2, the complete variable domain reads KAGVTQTPRYLIKTRGQQVTLSCSPISGHRSVSWYQQTPGQGLQFLFEYFSETQRNKGNFPGRFSGRQFSNSRSEMNVSTLELGDSALYLCASSLAATNYGYTFGSGTRLTVV.

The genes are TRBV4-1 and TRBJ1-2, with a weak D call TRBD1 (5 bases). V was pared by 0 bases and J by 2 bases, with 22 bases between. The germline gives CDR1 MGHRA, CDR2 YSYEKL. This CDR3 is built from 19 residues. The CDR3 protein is CASSQDFRTHTPTNYGYTF. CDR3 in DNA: TGCGCCAGCAGCCAAGATTTTCGGACACACACACCCACAAACTATGGCTACACCTTC.

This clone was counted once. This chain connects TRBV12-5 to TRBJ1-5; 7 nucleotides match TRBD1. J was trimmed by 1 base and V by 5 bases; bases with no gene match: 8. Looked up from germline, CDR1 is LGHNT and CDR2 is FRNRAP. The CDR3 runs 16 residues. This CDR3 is CASGQHRGGSNQPQHF. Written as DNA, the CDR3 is TGTGCTAGTGGTCAACACAGGGGTGGGAGCAATCAGCCCCAGCATTTT.

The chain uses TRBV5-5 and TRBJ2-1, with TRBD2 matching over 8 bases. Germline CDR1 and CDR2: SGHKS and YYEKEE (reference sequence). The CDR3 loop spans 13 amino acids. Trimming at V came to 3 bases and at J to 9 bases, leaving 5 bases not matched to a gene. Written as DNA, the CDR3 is TGTGCCAGCAGCTCCGGGACTAGAGGTGAGCAGTTCTTC. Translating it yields CASSSGTRGEQFF. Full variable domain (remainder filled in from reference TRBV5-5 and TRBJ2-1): DAGVTQSPTHLIKTRGQQVTLRCSPISGHKSVSWYQQVLGQGPQFIFQYYEKEERGRGNFPDRFSARQFPNYSSELNVNALLLGDSALYLCASSSGTRGEQFFGPGTRLTVL.

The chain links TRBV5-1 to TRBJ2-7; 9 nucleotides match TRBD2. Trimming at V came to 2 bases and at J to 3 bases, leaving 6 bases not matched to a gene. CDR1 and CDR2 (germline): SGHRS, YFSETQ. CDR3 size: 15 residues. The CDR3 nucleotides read TGCGCCAGCAGCTTCGGTGGAGCGGGGGGCTACGAGCAGTACTTC. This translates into CASSFGGAGGYEQYF.

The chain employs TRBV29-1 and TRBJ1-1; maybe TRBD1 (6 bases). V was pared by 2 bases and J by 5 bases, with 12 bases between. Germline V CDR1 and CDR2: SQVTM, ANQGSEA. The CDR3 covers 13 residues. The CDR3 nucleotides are TGCAGCGTTGAAAGGGGGGGTGGGACTGAAGCTTTCTTT. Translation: CSVERGGGTEAFF.